This T cell receptor beta chain came from a study of chemoradiotherapy in HPV16-positive cancers. Overall study results and limits: During treatment, candidate HPV-specific clones and E7-related motifs expanded in tumor.

In the case of this clone: What it recognizes is unknown.

Over chemoradiotherapy, repertoires were sampled more than once. This table comes from immunoSEQ multiplex PCR, and its TCRdb copy is limited to in-frame clones, with some not included. The table includes over 7,000 clones, roughly nine tenths detected once. CDR1 and CDR2 (germline): SGHTA, FQGNSA. The CDR3 length is 14 residues. V was clipped by 1 base and J by 6 bases; unmatched bases: 3. The material sequenced was blood, taken from a patient who underwent chemoradiotherapy. The chain uses TRBV7-2 and TRBJ1-5; 7 nucleotides match TRBD1. The TCR sequence derives from a human donor with HPV-associated anogenital cancer. CDR3: CASSLDRGAQPQHF. CDR3 nucleotide sequence: TGTGCCAGCAGCTTAGACAGGGGAGCTCAGCCCCAGCATTTT.